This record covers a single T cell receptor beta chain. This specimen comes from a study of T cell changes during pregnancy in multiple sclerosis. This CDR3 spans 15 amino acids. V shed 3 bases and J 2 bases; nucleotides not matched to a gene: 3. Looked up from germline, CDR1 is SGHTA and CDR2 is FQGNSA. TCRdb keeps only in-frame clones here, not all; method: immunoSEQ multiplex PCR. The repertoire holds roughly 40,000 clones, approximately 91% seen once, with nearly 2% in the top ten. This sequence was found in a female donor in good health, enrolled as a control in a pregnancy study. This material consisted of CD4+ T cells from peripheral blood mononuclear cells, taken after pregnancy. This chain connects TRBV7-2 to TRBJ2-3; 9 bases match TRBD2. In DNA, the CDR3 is TGTGCCAGCAGCTTCGGCGGGAGGGCCACAGATACGCAGTATTTT. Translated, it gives CASSFGGRATDTQYF.